The clone carrying this T cell receptor (beta chain) has only a few counts. Its antigen is not identified. The data stem from a study of OX40 agonist ivuxolimab in advanced cancers. At the level of the study: Ivuxolimab, an agonistic anti-OX40 (CD134) antibody, was given to patients. The study's findings and limits: Average numbers of expanded clones were greater in CD8+ T cells than in CD4+.

Trimming cost V 7 bases and J 3 bases, with 13 bases left between them. The CDR3 consists of 14 residues. The germline gives CDR1 MDHEN, CDR2 SYDVKM. Generated by immunoSEQ multiplex PCR, the TCRdb table keeps only in-frame clones and is missing some. Of about 45,000 clones in the sample, 80% were seen once. The material sequenced was CD4+ or CD8+ T cells sorted from blood, taken in a trial of the OX40 agonist ivuxolimab. The chain has TRBV28 and TRBJ1-3, with a weak D call TRBD1 (5 bases). This TCR derives from an adult with an advanced solid tumor such as melanoma, head and neck, liver or kidney cancer. CDR3: CASTQPGHGNTIYF. CDR3 coding DNA: TGTGCCAGCACTCAGCCGGGGCATGGAAACACCATATATTTT.